Listed below are T cell receptor beta chains from one sample, sequenced in a study of blood T cell repertoires in COVID-19. Sequencing was performed with immunoSEQ multiplex PCR; in TCRdb, only in-frame clones are kept and a portion is missing. The sample gives 200,000 to 250,000 clones, about 83% of which show up once; around 1.3% is in the top ten. The sequenced sample was peripheral blood. The receptor source for this set is a woman under 40 with COVID-19, enrolled during active disease. The CDR3 runs from the conserved cysteine through the conserved F or W. A D gene is named only where the DNA matches it firmly. Size is stated for part of the rows, as once, few or many counts, or as a class when the clone is expanded.

d_gene: .; j_gene: TRBJ2-3; v_gene: TRBV20-1; abundance: .; CDR3aa: CSALLTDTQYF; CDR3nt: TGCAGTGCCCTCCTTACAGATACGCAGTATTTT
d_gene: .; j_gene: TRBJ1-6; v_gene: TRBV14; abundance: .; CDR3aa: CASSGGNSPLHF; CDR3nt: TGTGCCAGCAGCGGAGGGAATTCACCCCTCCACTTT
d_gene: TRBD2; j_gene: TRBJ2-1; v_gene: TRBV4-1; abundance: .; CDR3aa: CASSQEPAGGGEQFF; CDR3nt: TGCGCCAGCAGCCAGGAGCCTGCCGGGGGGGGTGAGCAGTTCTTC
d_gene: .; j_gene: TRBJ1-1; v_gene: TRBV9; abundance: .; CDR3aa: CASSAGLQNTEAFF; CDR3nt: TGTGCCAGCAGCGCGGGACTCCAGAACACTGAAGCTTTCTTT
d_gene: TRBD1; j_gene: TRBJ1-2; v_gene: TRBV5-5; abundance: .; CDR3aa: CASSSGDRFNNYGYTF; CDR3nt: TGTGCCAGCAGCTCGGGGGACAGATTCAATAACTATGGCTACACCTTC
d_gene: TRBD2; j_gene: TRBJ2-1; v_gene: TRBV6-2/TRBV6-3; abundance: once; CDR3aa: CASSYSGQTSGSPRDEQFF; CDR3nt: TGTGCCAGCAGTTACTCGGGTCAGACTAGCGGGTCTCCCAGAGATGAGCAGTTCTTC
d_gene: .; j_gene: TRBJ2-3; v_gene: TRBV9; abundance: .; CDR3aa: CASSAGDRTDTQYF; CDR3nt: TGTGCCAGCAGCGCAGGGGACCGCACAGATACGCAGTATTTT
d_gene: TRBD1; j_gene: TRBJ1-1; v_gene: TRBV4-1; abundance: .; CDR3aa: CASSLGTGAWDTEAFF; CDR3nt: TGCGCCAGCAGCCTCGGGACAGGGGCTTGGGACACTGAAGCTTTCTTT
d_gene: .; j_gene: TRBJ1-6; v_gene: TRBV6-1; abundance: .; CDR3aa: CASSELGGQGGSYNSPLHF; CDR3nt: TGTGCCAGCAGTGAATTAGGAGGGCAGGGTGGTTCCTATAATTCACCCCTCCACTTT
d_gene: .; j_gene: TRBJ1-2; v_gene: TRBV29-1; abundance: .; CDR3aa: CSVEDGAGKGYTF; CDR3nt: TGCAGCGTTGAAGATGGGGCAGGGAAAGGCTACACCTTC
d_gene: TRBD2; j_gene: TRBJ2-4; v_gene: TRBV27; abundance: .; CDR3aa: CASSLEAGGPLGKNIQYF; CDR3nt: TGTGCCAGCAGTTTAGAAGCGGGAGGGCCTCTTGGCAAAAACATTCAGTACTTC
d_gene: .; j_gene: TRBJ2-5; v_gene: TRBV4-1; abundance: .; CDR3aa: CASSKRGSSEETQYF; CDR3nt: TGCGCCAGCAGCAAAAGGGGCTCTAGCGAAGAGACCCAGTACTTC
d_gene: .; j_gene: TRBJ1-1; v_gene: TRBV19; abundance: .; CDR3aa: CASIPKPGVNTEAFF; CDR3nt: TGTGCCAGTATCCCCAAACCGGGGGTGAACACTGAAGCTTTCTTT
d_gene: TRBD1; j_gene: TRBJ2-2; v_gene: TRBV7-2; abundance: .; CDR3aa: CASRDRETGELFF; CDR3nt: TGTGCCAGCCGGGACAGGGAAACCGGGGAGCTGTTTTTT
d_gene: TRBD1; j_gene: TRBJ1-1; v_gene: TRBV19; abundance: .; CDR3aa: CASRTTGGGTEAFF; CDR3nt: TGTGCCAGTAGAACTACAGGGGGCGGCACTGAAGCTTTCTTT
d_gene: TRBD1; j_gene: TRBJ1-2; v_gene: TRBV2; abundance: .; CDR3aa: CASSDRQGDYGYTF; CDR3nt: TGTGCCAGCAGTGATCGACAGGGGGACTATGGCTACACCTTC
d_gene: .; j_gene: TRBJ1-1; v_gene: TRBV5-1; abundance: .; CDR3aa: CASSLAPAGNYLRNTEAFF; CDR3nt: TGCGCCAGCAGCTTGGCCCCCGCCGGGAATTACCTAAGGAACACTGAAGCTTTCTTT
d_gene: .; j_gene: TRBJ1-1; v_gene: TRBV7-9; abundance: .; CDR3aa: CASSNRKNTEAFF; CDR3nt: TGTGCCAGCAGCAACAGGAAGAACACTGAAGCTTTCTTT
d_gene: TRBD1; j_gene: TRBJ1-6; v_gene: TRBV7-2; abundance: .; CDR3aa: CASSLRDRVGSPLHF; CDR3nt: TGTGCCAGCAGCTTAAGGGACAGGGTTGGTTCACCCCTCCACTTT
d_gene: TRBD1; j_gene: TRBJ1-2; v_gene: TRBV5-6; abundance: .; CDR3aa: CASSLVLTGEFGYTF; CDR3nt: TGTGCCAGCAGCTTGGTGTTGACAGGGGAATTCGGCTACACCTTC
d_gene: .; j_gene: TRBJ2-1; v_gene: TRBV28; abundance: .; CDR3aa: CASSSQYNEQFF; CDR3nt: TGTGCCAGCAGTTCCCAATACAATGAGCAGTTCTTC
d_gene: .; j_gene: TRBJ1-1; v_gene: TRBV3-1/TRBV3-2; abundance: .; CDR3aa: CASSQGGGATEAFF; CDR3nt: TGTGCCAGCAGCCAAGGGGGGGGAGCAACTGAAGCTTTCTTT
d_gene: .; j_gene: TRBJ2-3; v_gene: TRBV18; abundance: .; CDR3aa: CASSDSLSTDTQYF; CDR3nt: TGTGCCAGCTCTGACAGCCTAAGCACAGATACGCAGTATTTT
d_gene: .; j_gene: TRBJ2-5; v_gene: TRBV18; abundance: .; CDR3aa: CASSPQTHRQETQYF; CDR3nt: TGTGCCAGCTCACCACAGACCCACAGGCAAGAGACCCAGTACTTC
d_gene: TRBD2; j_gene: TRBJ2-3; v_gene: TRBV4-3; abundance: medium-sized; CDR3aa: CASSQEFGRGADTQYF; CDR3nt: TGCGCCAGCAGCCAAGAGTTCGGGAGGGGGGCAGATACGCAGTATTTT
d_gene: .; j_gene: TRBJ1-4; v_gene: TRBV7-3; abundance: .; CDR3aa: CASSSAGINEKLFF; CDR3nt: TGTGCCAGCAGCTCAGCCGGGATCAATGAAAAACTGTTTTTT
d_gene: .; j_gene: TRBJ1-5; v_gene: TRBV28; abundance: .; CDR3aa: CASSFFAGQPQHF; CDR3nt: TGTGCCAGCAGTTTTTTTGCGGGTCAGCCCCAGCATTTT
d_gene: TRBD2; j_gene: TRBJ2-3; v_gene: TRBV20-1; abundance: .; CDR3aa: CSASRAGGADTQYF; CDR3nt: TGCAGTGCTAGTAGAGCGGGGGGCGCAGATACGCAGTATTTT
d_gene: .; j_gene: TRBJ2-6; v_gene: TRBV6-5; abundance: .; CDR3aa: CASSPLASGANVLTF; CDR3nt: TGTGCCAGCAGTCCGCTGGCCTCTGGGGCCAACGTCCTGACTTTC
d_gene: TRBD1; j_gene: TRBJ2-1; v_gene: TRBV7-8; abundance: .; CDR3aa: CASSSPPGQGVGEQFF; CDR3nt: TGTGCCAGCAGTTCACCACCGGGACAGGGTGTGGGTGAGCAGTTCTTC
d_gene: .; j_gene: TRBJ1-3; v_gene: TRBV27; abundance: few; CDR3aa: CASSPGTYSGNTIYF; CDR3nt: TGTGCCAGCAGTCCTGGGACATACTCTGGAAACACCATATATTTT
d_gene: TRBD2; j_gene: TRBJ2-1; v_gene: TRBV7-6; abundance: .; CDR3aa: CASSLKGAGGTYNEQFF; CDR3nt: TGTGCCAGCAGCTTAAAGGGGGCGGGAGGGACCTACAATGAGCAGTTCTTC
d_gene: .; j_gene: TRBJ2-7; v_gene: TRBV11-1; abundance: .; CDR3aa: CASSFSAGALYEQYF; CDR3nt: TGTGCCAGCAGTTTTTCCGCGGGCGCGCTCTACGAGCAGTACTTC
d_gene: .; j_gene: TRBJ1-1; v_gene: TRBV19; abundance: .; CDR3aa: CASSIDTGRKYSEAFF; CDR3nt: TGTGCCAGTAGTATAGATACCGGGAGAAAGTATTCTGAAGCTTTCTTT
d_gene: TRBD2; j_gene: TRBJ2-5; v_gene: TRBV6-5; abundance: .; CDR3aa: CASTSAGAGETQYF; CDR3nt: TGTGCCAGCACCTCAGCGGGGGCGGGGGAGACCCAGTACTTC
d_gene: .; j_gene: TRBJ2-7; v_gene: TRBV3-1/TRBV3-2; abundance: .; CDR3aa: CASSQDIVVAYEQYF; CDR3nt: TGTGCCAGCAGCCAAGATATTGTAGTGGCCTACGAGCAGTACTTC
d_gene: TRBD2; j_gene: TRBJ2-7; v_gene: TRBV11-1; abundance: .; CDR3aa: CASSPGLADYEQYF; CDR3nt: TGTGCCAGCAGCCCGGGACTAGCGGACTACGAGCAGTACTTC
d_gene: TRBD1; j_gene: TRBJ2-7; v_gene: TRBV19; abundance: .; CDR3aa: CASSTGTVGYEQYF; CDR3nt: TGTGCCAGTAGTACCGGGACAGTCGGCTACGAGCAGTACTTC
d_gene: .; j_gene: TRBJ2-1; v_gene: TRBV12-3/TRBV12-4; abundance: .; CDR3aa: CASSYTNNEQFF; CDR3nt: TGTGCCAGCAGCTATACCAACAATGAGCAGTTCTTC
d_gene: .; j_gene: TRBJ1-2; v_gene: TRBV6-5; abundance: .; CDR3aa: CASSWGREESGGYTF; CDR3nt: TGTGCCAGCAGTTGGGGGCGCGAAGAGTCGGGTGGCTACACCTTC
d_gene: .; j_gene: TRBJ2-1; v_gene: TRBV19; abundance: few; CDR3aa: CASSSSLAAVSYNEQFF; CDR3nt: TGTGCCAGTAGTTCTTCCCTAGCTGCGGTTTCCTACAATGAGCAGTTCTTC
d_gene: .; j_gene: TRBJ1-4; v_gene: TRBV12-3/TRBV12-4; abundance: .; CDR3aa: CASSFGEKLFF; CDR3nt: TGTGCCAGCAGTTTCGGTGAAAAACTGTTTTTT
d_gene: .; j_gene: TRBJ2-7; v_gene: TRBV5-4; abundance: .; CDR3aa: CASSFGQPREQYF; CDR3nt: TGTGCCAGCAGCTTTGGACAACCTAGAGAGCAGTACTTC
d_gene: .; j_gene: TRBJ1-5; v_gene: TRBV15; abundance: once; CDR3aa: CATSRTDGGGPQHF; CDR3nt: TGTGCCACCAGCAGGACGGACGGGGGTGGGCCCCAGCATTTT
d_gene: .; j_gene: TRBJ2-5; v_gene: TRBV7-2; abundance: .; CDR3aa: CASSLEGRAETQYF; CDR3nt: TGTGCCAGCAGCTTGGAGGGAAGGGCAGAGACCCAGTACTTC
d_gene: .; j_gene: TRBJ1-6; v_gene: TRBV19; abundance: .; CDR3aa: CASSEQGTPNSPLHF; CDR3nt: TGTGCCAGTAGCGAACAGGGAACCCCGAATTCACCCCTCCACTTT
d_gene: .; j_gene: TRBJ1-2; v_gene: TRBV30; abundance: .; CDR3aa: CAWSVGQVSNYGYTF; CDR3nt: TGTGCCTGGAGTGTGGGTCAGGTATCTAACTATGGCTACACCTTC
d_gene: .; j_gene: TRBJ1-5; v_gene: TRBV7-8; abundance: few; CDR3aa: CASSPSGGNQPQHF; CDR3nt: TGTGCCAGCAGCCCGAGCGGGGGCAATCAGCCCCAGCATTTT